The 20 T cell receptor beta chains listed next were all sequenced from one sample in a study of regulatory T cells in long-lasting Graves disease. The time point is: newly diagnosed GD, antithyroid drugs for less than 3 months. The TCR library was made from RNA that had been extracted from PBMCs in TRIzol. The authors built TCR beta libraries using iRepertoire HTBI primers and Arm-PCR of CDR3 regions. TCRdb reprocessed the multiplex PCR reads via MiXCR and lists one record per CDR3 protein. The sample contains under 400,000 distinct CDR3 sequences, around 17% of which appear only once. These records were also assigned to another study, of T cells in Graves' hyperthyroidism and ophthalmopathy.

Sequencing was performed on peripheral blood mononuclear cells (PBMCs), taken at new diagnosis, from a patient treated with antithyroid drugs. The receptors originated from a man aged 35-49 years with Graves disease.

V gene TRBV20-1 combines with J gene TRBJ1-6, with D possibly matching TRBD1 (5 bases). V lost 5 bases to trimming and J lost 1 base, with 27 bases between them. This CDR3 is built from 20 residues. CDR1 and CDR2 from the germline V gene are DFQATT and SNEGSKA (reference sequence). Written as DNA, the CDR3 is TGCAGTGCTGGGCCGGGGCAGGGATCTCTCATGGGGTCCTATAATTCACCCCTCCACTTT. This translates into CSAGPGQGSLMGSYNSPLHF.

The chain is built from TRBV11-2 and TRBJ1-6; TRBD1 matches at 11 bases. Trimming removed 4 bases from V and 6 bases from J; junction bases left unmatched: 8. The germline V gene encodes CDR1 SGHAT and CDR2 FQNNGV. The CDR3 runs 17 residues. This CDR3 is CASSSGTGGSINSPLHF. In DNA form, the CDR3 reads TGTGCCAGCAGCTCCGGGACAGGGGGATCGATTAATTCACCCCTCCACTTT.

This clonotype was seen ten or more times. V usage is TRBV5-1 and J usage is TRBJ1-4; 10 nucleotides line up with TRBD1. The CDR3 contains 19 residues. J was trimmed by 4 bases and V by 5 bases; bases with no gene match: 17. In germline, CDR1 is SGHRS, CDR2 YFSETQ. CDR3 residues: CASRRGDRGPQQVNEKLFF. The CDR3 DNA follows: TGCGCCAGCAGACGCGGTGACAGGGGGCCCCAGCAGGTTAATGAAAAACTGTTTTTT.

This clonotype was recorded a few times. The chain links TRBV7-3 to TRBJ1-5; TRBD1 aligns across 8 bases. The CDR3 is 16 residues long. From germline, CDR1 is SGHTA and CDR2 FQGTGA. V was clipped by 5 bases and J by 5 bases; unmatched bases: 11. The CDR3 DNA reads as TGTGCCAGCAGCGGAAACAGGGGGAAATTCCATCAGCCCCAGCATTTT. Its translation is CASSGNRGKFHQPQHF.

This rearrangement joins TRBV29-1 to TRBJ2-7; TRBD1 is a possible D gene (6 bases). V lost 3 bases, J lost 0 bases, and 9 bases lay in between. Looked up from germline, CDR1 is SQVTM and CDR2 is ANQGSEA. This CDR3 is 13 amino acids long. CDR3 bases: TGCAGCGTTGAGACAGGAAGCTCCTACGAGCAGTACTTC. Residues: CSVETGSSYEQYF.

The V gene is TRBV4-2, the J gene TRBJ2-1; 8 nucleotides match TRBD1. Germline CDR1 LGHNA, CDR2 YNFKEQ. Trimming removed 2 bases from V and 7 bases from J; junction bases left unmatched: 4. The CDR3 spans 14 residues. CDR3 coding DNA: TGTGCCAGCAGCCAAATTGACAGGGGAAATGAGCAGTTCTTC. Translation gives CASSQIDRGNEQFF.

This clonotype was seen at least ten times. V usage is TRBV29-1 and J usage is TRBJ2-1; 8 nucleotides match TRBD1. Per the germline V gene, CDR1 is SQVTM and CDR2 is ANQGSEA. This CDR3 region has 16 residues. V dropped 7 bases and J dropped 4; count of bases not matched to a gene: 15. This CDR3 reads CSGRTGTGNSYNEQFF. Here the CDR3 DNA reads TGCAGCGGACGAACCGGGACAGGAAACTCATACAATGAGCAGTTCTTC.

This clonotype was observed many times. V and J are TRBV3-1 and TRBJ1-5, with D perhaps TRBD1 (5 bases). Germline lookup yields CDR1 LGHDT and CDR2 YNNKEL (reference sequence). V lost 5 bases and J lost 0, with 11 bases in between. The CDR3 contains 15 residues. The CDR3 region has the DNA TGTGCCAGCAGCTCGGGACCTTATAGCAATCAGCCCCAGCATTTT. It specifies CASSSGPYSNQPQHF. The full variable domain, rest sourced from reference TRBV3-1 and TRBJ1-5, is DTAVSQTPKYLVTQMGNDKSIKCEQNLGHDTMYWYKQDSKKFLKIMFSYNNKELIINETVPNRFSPKSPDKAHLNLHINSLELGDSAVYFCASSSGPYSNQPQHFGDGTRLSIL.

This clonotype was detected a few times. The chain is built from TRBV7-2 and TRBJ2-5, with 8 positions matching TRBD2. CDR1 is SGHTA and CDR2 is FQGNSA in the germline V gene. Trimming at V came to 4 bases and at J to 5 bases, leaving 9 bases not matched to a gene. The CDR3 totals 15 residues. The CDR3 DNA is TGTGCCAGCAGCTCAGGCCGGGGGGGCCGGGAGACCCAGTACTTC. This codes for CASSSGRGGRETQYF.

This clonotype was seen at least ten times. The chain links TRBV5-1 to TRBJ2-3; 7 nucleotides align to TRBD2. J lost 0 bases, V lost 4 bases, and 11 bases had no gene match. This CDR3 comprises 17 residues. Germline-derived CDR1 and CDR2 are SGHRS and YFSETQ. CDR3 coding DNA: TGCGCCAGCAGCAAGAAATTCCTAGCGGTTAGCACAGATACGCAGTATTTT. This encodes CASSKKFLAVSTDTQYF.

Worth noting for this clonotype: One base away lies a much larger clone, so this may be a sequencing read error. The chain combines TRBV28 with TRBJ1-1; 7 nucleotides match TRBD1. Germline-derived CDR1 and CDR2 are MDHEN and SYDVKM. V lost 5 bases and J lost 7; bases outside the gene matches: 16. The CDR3 spans 16 residues. The CDR3 region is CASSLGGAGVTNEAFF. The CDR3, as DNA: TGTGCCAGCAGTCTAGGGGGCGCGGGGGTTACCAATGAAGCTTTCTTT. Combining the CDR3 with reference TRBV28 and TRBJ1-1 gives the whole variable domain DVKVTQSSRYLVKRTGEKVFLECVQDMDHENMFWYRQDPGLGLRLIYFSYDVKMKEKGDIPEGYSVSREKKERFSLILESASTNQTSMYLCASSLGGAGVTNEAFFGQGTRLTVV.

This chain uses TRBV28 with TRBJ1-2; D remains ambiguous. Trimming pared 5 bases from V and 0 bases from J, leaving 16 bases between. The germline V gene encodes CDR1 MDHEN and CDR2 SYDVKM. The CDR3 has 16 residues. The CDR3 is CASSLGPSIANYGYTF. In DNA, the CDR3 is TGTGCCAGCAGTCTAGGTCCATCTATAGCTAACTATGGCTACACCTTC.

The chain employs TRBV20-1 and TRBJ1-6; 8 bases line up with TRBD1. CDR1 DFQATT and CDR2 SNEGSKA come from the germline V gene (reference sequence). V lost 4 bases and J lost 8; bases outside the gene matches: 4. This CDR3 has 13 amino acids. CDR3 coding DNA: TGCAGTGCTATGACAGGGGCCTATTCACCCCTCCACTTT. The encoded protein is CSAMTGAYSPLHF.

V and J are TRBV20-1 and TRBJ2-7; D assignment may be TRBD1 or TRBD2 (5 bases each). CDR3 length: 15 residues. CDR1 is DFQATT, CDR2 SNEGSKA, per germline (reference sequence). V dropped 5 bases and J dropped 1 base, with 18 bases sitting between them. CDR3 in DNA: TGCAGTGCTGGGGCAGGGTGGGGGTCATCCTACGAGCAGTACTTC. The encoded protein is CSAGAGWGSSYEQYF.

This clonotype was observed at least ten times. The chain recombines TRBV3-1 with TRBJ2-3; D not resolved. Trimming took off 1 base at V and 10 bases at J, with 15 bases between the two ends. This CDR3 spans 14 amino acids. Per the germline V gene, CDR1 is LGHDT and CDR2 is YNNKEL (reference sequence). The CDR3 is CASSQVLGHNPQYF. In DNA, the CDR3 is TGTGCCAGCAGCCAAGTGCTAGGGCATAACCCGCAGTATTTT.

This clonotype was detected only a few times. The rearrangement links TRBV19 to TRBJ2-2, with TRBD1 matching over 12 bases. The germline V gene has CDR1 LNHDA and CDR2 SQIVND (reference sequence). The CDR3 runs 16 residues. V lost 3 bases, J lost 6 bases, and 5 bases stayed unmatched. This CDR3 reads CASSIWDRGRPGELFF. CDR3 sequence (DNA): TGTGCCAGTAGTATCTGGGACAGGGGGCGCCCCGGGGAGCTGTTTTTT.

This clonotype has ten or more counts. The chain employs TRBV18 and TRBJ1-6; 9 nucleotides align to TRBD1. This CDR3 spans 15 amino acids. J gave up 9 bases and V 4 bases, and 7 bases lay outside the gene matches. Germline values: CDR1 KGHSH, CDR2 LQKENI. The chain's CDR3 is CASSQDRTGVSPLHF. For the CDR3, the DNA is TGTGCCAGCTCACAAGATCGGACAGGGGTTTCACCCCTCCACTTT.

This clonotype has a count of ten or more. V gene TRBV18 combines with J gene TRBJ2-3; D uncertain. Trimming took 0 bases from V and 0 from J, leaving 7 bases between them. The CDR3 is made up of 15 amino acids. Germline V gene lookup returns CDR1 KGHSH and CDR2 LQKENI. The CDR3 spells CASSPPLGSTDTQYF. CDR3 DNA sequence: TGTGCCAGCTCACCACCGTTGGGCAGCACAGATACGCAGTATTTT.

At least ten counts were recorded for this clonotype. The chain is built from TRBV2 and TRBJ2-7; D call uncertain. Germline CDR1 and CDR2: SNHLY and FYNNEI. The CDR3 loop spans 14 amino acids. V was trimmed by 0 bases and J by 3 bases, leaving 9 bases between them. CDR3 protein: CASSEARANYEQYF. CDR3 nucleotides: TGTGCCAGCAGTGAAGCTCGAGCTAACTACGAGCAGTACTTC.

Points on this clonotype: A much larger clone sits a single nucleotide away, making a read error possible. This chain links TRBV12-5 with TRBJ1-5, with 8 bases aligning to TRBD1. Germline V gene data show CDR1 as LGHNT and CDR2 as FRNRAP. The CDR3 is made up of 18 amino acids. The DNA of the CDR3 is TGTACTAGTGGTTTGGACCACGACAGGGGTGCGCGAAATCAGCCCCAGCATTTT. This encodes CTSGLDHDRGARNQPQHF.